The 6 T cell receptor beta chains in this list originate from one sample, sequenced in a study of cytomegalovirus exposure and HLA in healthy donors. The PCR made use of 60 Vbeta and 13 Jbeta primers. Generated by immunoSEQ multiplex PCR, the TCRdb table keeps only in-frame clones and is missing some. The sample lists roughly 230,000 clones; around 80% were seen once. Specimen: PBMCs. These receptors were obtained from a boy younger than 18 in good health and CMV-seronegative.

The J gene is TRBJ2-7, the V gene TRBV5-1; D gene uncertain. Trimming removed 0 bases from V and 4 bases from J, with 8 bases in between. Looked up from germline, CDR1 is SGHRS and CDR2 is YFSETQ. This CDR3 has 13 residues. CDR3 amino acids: CASSLVQRYEQYF. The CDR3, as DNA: TGCGCCAGCAGCTTGGTCCAGAGGTACGAGCAGTACTTC.

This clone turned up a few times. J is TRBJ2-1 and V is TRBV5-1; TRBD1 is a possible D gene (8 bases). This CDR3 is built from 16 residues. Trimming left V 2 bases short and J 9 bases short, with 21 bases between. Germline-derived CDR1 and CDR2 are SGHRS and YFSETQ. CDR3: CASSFQTGGGGGEQFF. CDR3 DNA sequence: TGCGCCAGCAGCTTTCAAACAGGGGGGGGAGGGGGTGAGCAGTTCTTC.

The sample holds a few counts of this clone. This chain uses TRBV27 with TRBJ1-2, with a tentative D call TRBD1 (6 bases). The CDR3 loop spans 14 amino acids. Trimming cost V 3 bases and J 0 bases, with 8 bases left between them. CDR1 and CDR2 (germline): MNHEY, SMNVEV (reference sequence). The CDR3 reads CASSLGAANYGYTF. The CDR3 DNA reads TGTGCCAGCAGTTTGGGGGCCGCTAACTATGGCTACACCTTC.

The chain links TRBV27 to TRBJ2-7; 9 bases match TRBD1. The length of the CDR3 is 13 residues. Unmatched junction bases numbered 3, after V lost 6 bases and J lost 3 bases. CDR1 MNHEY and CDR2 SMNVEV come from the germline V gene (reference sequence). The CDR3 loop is CASSRQGDYEQYF. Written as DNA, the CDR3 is TGTGCCAGCAGCCGACAGGGGGACTACGAGCAGTACTTC.

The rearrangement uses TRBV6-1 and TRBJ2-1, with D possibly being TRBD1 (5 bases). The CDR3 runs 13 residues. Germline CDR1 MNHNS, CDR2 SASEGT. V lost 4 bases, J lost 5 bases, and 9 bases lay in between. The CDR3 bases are TGTGCCAGCAGTGGACAGCCAAACAATGAGCAGTTCTTC. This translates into CASSGQPNNEQFF.

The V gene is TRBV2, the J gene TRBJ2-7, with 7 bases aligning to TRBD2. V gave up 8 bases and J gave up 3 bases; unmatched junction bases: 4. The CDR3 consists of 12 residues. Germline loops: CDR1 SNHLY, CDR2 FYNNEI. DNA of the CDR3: TGTGCCAGCGTCGGGGACTACTACGAGCAGTACTTC. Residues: CASVGDYYEQYF. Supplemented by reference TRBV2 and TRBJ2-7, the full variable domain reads EPEVTQTPSHQVTQMGQEVILRCVPISNHLYFYWYRQILGQKVEFLVSFYNNEISEKSEIFDDQFSVERPDGSNFTLKIRSTKLEDSAMYFCASVGDYYEQYFGPGTRLTVT.